This record looks at one T cell receptor (beta chain) sequence and its context. The method was immunoSEQ multiplex PCR; TCRdb's version includes in-frame clones alone and lacks a portion of them. The sample shows 350,000 or so clones, more than 70% of them seen only once. This entry belongs to a study of blood T cell repertoires in COVID-19. The germline gives CDR1 LNHDA, CDR2 SQIVND (reference sequence). The CDR3 loop spans 14 amino acids. Trimming removed 2 bases from V and 3 bases from J, with 11 bases in between. This receptor was identified in a woman aged 25 to 39 who had been exposed to COVID-19. Sequencing was carried out using PBMCs or T cells enriched from blood (not recorded which). The chain carries TRBV19 and TRBJ2-7; a weak D match, TRBD2 (6 bases). CDR3 bases: TGTGCCAGTAGTATATATCCGGGAGACTACGAGCAGTACTTC. It encodes CASSIYPGDYEQYF.